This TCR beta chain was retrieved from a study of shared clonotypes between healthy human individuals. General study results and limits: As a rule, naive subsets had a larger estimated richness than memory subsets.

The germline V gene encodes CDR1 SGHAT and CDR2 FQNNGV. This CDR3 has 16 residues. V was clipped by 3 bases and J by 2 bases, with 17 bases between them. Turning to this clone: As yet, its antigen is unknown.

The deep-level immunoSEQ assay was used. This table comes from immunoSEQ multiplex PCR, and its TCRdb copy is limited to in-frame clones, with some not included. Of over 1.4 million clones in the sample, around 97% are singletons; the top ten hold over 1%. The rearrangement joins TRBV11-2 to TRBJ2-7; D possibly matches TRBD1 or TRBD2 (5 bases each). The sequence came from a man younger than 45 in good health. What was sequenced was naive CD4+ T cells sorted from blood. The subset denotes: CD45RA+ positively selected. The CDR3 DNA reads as TGTGCCAGCAGCTTGTGGACCGGGACGGACCCCTACGAGCAGTACTTC. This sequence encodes CASSLWTGTDPYEQYF.